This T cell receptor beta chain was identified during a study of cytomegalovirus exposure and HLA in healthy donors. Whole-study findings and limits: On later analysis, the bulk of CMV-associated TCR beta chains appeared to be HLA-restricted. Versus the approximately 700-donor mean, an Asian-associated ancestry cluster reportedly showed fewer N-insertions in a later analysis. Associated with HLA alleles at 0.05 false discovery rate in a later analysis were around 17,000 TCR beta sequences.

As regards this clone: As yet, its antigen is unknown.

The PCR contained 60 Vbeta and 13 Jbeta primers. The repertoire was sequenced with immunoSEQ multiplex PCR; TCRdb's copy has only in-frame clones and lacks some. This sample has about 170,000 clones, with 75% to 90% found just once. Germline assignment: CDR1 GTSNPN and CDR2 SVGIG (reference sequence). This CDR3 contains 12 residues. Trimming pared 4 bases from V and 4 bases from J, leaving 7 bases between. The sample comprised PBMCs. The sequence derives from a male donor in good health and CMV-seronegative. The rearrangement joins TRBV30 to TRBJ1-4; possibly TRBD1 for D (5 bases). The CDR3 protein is CAWTQVNEKLFF. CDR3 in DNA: TGTGCCTGGACACAGGTTAATGAAAAACTGTTTTTT.